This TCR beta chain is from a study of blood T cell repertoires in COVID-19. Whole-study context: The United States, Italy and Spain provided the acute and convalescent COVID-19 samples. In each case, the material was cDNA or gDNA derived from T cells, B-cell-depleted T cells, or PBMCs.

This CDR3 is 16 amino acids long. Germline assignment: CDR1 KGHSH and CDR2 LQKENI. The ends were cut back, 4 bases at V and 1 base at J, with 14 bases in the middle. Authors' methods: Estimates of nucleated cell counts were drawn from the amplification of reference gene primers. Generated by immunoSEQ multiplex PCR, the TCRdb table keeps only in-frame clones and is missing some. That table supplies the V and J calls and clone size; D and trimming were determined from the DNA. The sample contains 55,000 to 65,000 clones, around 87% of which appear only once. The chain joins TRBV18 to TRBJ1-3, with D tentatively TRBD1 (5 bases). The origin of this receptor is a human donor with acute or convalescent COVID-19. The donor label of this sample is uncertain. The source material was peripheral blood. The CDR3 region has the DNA TGTGCCAGCTCACAACCGGGGACTGAATCTGGAAACACCATATATTTT. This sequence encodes CASSQPGTESGNTIYF.